This T cell receptor (beta chain) is from a study of tissue T cells after allogeneic stem cell transplantation. Study in general: Patients with graft-versus-host disease had grafts: four unmodified, three CD34-selected and T-cell-depleted. CD3+ T cells were flow-sorted when enough cells; otherwise DNA extracted directly.

Profiled with immunoSEQ multiplex PCR; TCRdb holds only in-frame clones, not every one. This table has 25,000 to 35,000 clones, over 75% appearing once. Germline V gene data show CDR1 as SGHTA and CDR2 as FQGNSA. The length of the CDR3 is 14 residues. The V and J ends lost 1 base and 5 bases respectively, with 11 bases between them. General study results and limits: Across patients, clones rarely overlapped, yet motif clusters were shared tissue-specifically. Anatomically similar tissues had similar TCR repertoires within each patient.

Comment on this clone: Antigen specificity is unknown.

The specimen was blood, collected before transplantation. This chain joins TRBV7-2 and TRBJ2-5; D not resolved. The source of this sequence is a woman aged 18 to 55 who later had graft-versus-host disease after an allogeneic stem cell transplant. CDR3: CASSLDLSRETQYF. DNA for the CDR3: TGTGCCAGCAGCTTAGACCTGTCTCGGGAGACCCAGTACTTC. Using reference TRBV7-2 and TRBJ2-5 for the parts outside the CDR3, the full variable domain is GAGVSQSPSNKVTEKGKDVELRCDPISGHTALYWYRQSLGQGLEFLIYFQGNSAPDKSGLPSDRFSAERTGGSVSTLTIQRTQQEDSAVYLCASSLDLSRETQYFGPGTRLLVL.